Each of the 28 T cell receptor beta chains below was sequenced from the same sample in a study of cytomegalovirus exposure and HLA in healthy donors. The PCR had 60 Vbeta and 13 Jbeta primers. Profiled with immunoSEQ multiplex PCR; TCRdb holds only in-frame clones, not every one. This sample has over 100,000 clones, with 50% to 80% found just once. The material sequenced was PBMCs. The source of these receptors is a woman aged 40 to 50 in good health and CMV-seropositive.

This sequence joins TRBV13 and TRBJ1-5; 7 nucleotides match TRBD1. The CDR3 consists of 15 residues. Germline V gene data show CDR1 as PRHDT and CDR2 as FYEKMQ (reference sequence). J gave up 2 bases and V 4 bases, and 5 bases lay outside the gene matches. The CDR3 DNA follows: TGTGCCAGCAGCTGGGACAGATCCGGCAATCAGCCCCAGCATTTT. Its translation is CASSWDRSGNQPQHF.

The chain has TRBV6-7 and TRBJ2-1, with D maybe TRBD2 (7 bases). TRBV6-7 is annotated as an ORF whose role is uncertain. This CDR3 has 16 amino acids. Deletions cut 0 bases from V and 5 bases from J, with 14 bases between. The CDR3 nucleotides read TGTGCCAGCAGTTACTCAGGGGGGAGGGCCGACAATGAGCAGTTCTTC. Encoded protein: CASSYSGGRADNEQFF.

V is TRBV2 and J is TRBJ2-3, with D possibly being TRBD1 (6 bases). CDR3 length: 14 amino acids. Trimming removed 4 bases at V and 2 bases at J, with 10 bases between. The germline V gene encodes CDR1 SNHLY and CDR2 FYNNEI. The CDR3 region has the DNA TGTGCCAGCAGTGGAGAGGGGGACACAGATACGCAGTATTTT. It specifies CASSGEGDTDTQYF.

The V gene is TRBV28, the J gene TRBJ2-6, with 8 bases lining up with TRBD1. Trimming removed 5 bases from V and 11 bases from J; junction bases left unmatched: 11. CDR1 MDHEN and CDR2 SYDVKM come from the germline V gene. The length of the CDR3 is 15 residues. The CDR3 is CASSGLDRAWYVLTF. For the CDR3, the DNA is TGTGCCAGCAGTGGATTGGACAGGGCCTGGTACGTCCTGACTTTC. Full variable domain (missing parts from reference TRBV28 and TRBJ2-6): DVKVTQSSRYLVKRTGEKVFLECVQDMDHENMFWYRQDPGLGLRLIYFSYDVKMKEKGDIPEGYSVSREKKERFSLILESASTNQTSMYLCASSGLDRAWYVLTFGAGSRLTVL.

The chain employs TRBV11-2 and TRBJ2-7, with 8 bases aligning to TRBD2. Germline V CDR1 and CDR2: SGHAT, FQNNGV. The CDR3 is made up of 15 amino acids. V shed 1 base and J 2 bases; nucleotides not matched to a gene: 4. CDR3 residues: CASSLGAGGPYEQYF. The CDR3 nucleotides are TGTGCCAGCAGCTTAGGGGCGGGAGGCCCCTACGAGCAGTACTTC.

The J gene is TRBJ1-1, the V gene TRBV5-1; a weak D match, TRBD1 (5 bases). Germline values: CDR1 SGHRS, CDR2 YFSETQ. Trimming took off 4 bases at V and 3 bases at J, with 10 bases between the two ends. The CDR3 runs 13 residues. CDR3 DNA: TGCGCCAGCAGCGGGACTATGGACACTGAAGCTTTCTTT. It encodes CASSGTMDTEAFF.

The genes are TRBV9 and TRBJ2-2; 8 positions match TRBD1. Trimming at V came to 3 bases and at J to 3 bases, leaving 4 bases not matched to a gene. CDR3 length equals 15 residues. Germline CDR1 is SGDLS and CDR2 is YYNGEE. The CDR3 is CASSERTGHTGELFF. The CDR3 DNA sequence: TGTGCCAGCAGCGAGCGGACAGGGCACACCGGGGAGCTGTTTTTT.

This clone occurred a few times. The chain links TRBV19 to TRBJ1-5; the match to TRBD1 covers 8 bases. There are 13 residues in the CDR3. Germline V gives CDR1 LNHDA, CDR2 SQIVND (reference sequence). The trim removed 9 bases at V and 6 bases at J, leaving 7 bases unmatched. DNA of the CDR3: TGTGCCAGCTCGGACAGGGCTGGTCAGCCCCAGCATTTT. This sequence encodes CASSDRAGQPQHF.

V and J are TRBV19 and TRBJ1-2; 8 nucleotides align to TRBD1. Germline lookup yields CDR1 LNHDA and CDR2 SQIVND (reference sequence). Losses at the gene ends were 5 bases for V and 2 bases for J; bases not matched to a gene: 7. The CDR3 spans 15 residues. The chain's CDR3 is CASSGGPGGNYGYTF. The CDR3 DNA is TGTGCCAGTAGTGGGGGGCCAGGGGGCAACTATGGCTACACCTTC.

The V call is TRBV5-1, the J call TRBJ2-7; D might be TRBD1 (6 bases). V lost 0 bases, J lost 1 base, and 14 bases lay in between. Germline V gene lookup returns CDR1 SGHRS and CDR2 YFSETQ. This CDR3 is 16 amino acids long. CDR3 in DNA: TGCGCCAGCAGCTTGGGGACACGGACAGATTCCTACGAGCAGTACTTC. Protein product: CASSLGTRTDSYEQYF. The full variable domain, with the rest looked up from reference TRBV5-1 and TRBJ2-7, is KAGVTQTPRYLIKTRGQQVTLSCSPISGHRSVSWYQQTPGQGLQFLFEYFSETQRNKGNFPGRFSGRQFSNSRSEMNVSTLELGDSALYLCASSLGTRTDSYEQYFGPGTRLTVT.

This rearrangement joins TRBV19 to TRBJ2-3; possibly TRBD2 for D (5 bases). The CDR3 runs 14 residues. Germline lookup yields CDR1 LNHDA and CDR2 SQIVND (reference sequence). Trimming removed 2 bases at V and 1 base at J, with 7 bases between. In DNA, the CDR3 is TGTGCCAGTAGTATACGGGAAGGCACAGATACGCAGTATTTT. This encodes CASSIREGTDTQYF.

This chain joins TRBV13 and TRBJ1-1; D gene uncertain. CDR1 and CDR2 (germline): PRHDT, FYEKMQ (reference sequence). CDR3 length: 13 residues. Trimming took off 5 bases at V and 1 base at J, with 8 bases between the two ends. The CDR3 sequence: CASSPTANTEAFF. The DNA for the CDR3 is TGTGCCAGCAGCCCCACAGCGAACACTGAAGCTTTCTTT.

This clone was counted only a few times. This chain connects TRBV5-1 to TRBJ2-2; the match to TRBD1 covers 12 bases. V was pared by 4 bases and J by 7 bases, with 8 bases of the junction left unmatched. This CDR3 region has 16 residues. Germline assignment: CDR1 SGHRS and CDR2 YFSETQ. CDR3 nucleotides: TGCGCCAGCAGCCCGGTTGGGGACAGGGGGCACGGGGAGCTGTTTTTT. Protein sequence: CASSPVGDRGHGELFF.

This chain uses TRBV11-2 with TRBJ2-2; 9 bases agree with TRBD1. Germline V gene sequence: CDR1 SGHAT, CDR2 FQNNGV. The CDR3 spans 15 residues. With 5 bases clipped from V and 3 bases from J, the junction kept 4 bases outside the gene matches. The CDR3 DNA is TGTGCCAGCAGCCAACAGGGGGCCGACACCGGGGAGCTGTTTTTT. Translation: CASSQQGADTGELFF.

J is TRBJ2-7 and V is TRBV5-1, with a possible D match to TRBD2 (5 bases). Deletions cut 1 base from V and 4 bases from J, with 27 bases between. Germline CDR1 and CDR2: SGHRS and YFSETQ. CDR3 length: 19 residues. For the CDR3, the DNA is TGCGCCAGCAGCTTGTCTTTATCGGGCTTAGCGCCTTATAATTACGAGCAGTACTTC. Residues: CASSLSLSGLAPYNYEQYF.

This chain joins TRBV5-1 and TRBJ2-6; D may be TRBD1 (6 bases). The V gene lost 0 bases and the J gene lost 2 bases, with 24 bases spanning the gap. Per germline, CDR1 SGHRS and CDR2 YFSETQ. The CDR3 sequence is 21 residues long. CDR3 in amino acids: CASSLARVSPGERAGANVLTF. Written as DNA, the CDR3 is TGCGCCAGCAGCTTGGCCAGAGTTAGTCCAGGGGAAAGAGCTGGGGCCAACGTCCTGACTTTC.

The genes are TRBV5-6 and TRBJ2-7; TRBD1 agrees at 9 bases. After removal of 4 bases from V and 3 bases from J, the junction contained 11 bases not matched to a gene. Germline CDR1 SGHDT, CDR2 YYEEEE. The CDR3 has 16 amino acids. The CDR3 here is CASSPRRTGVGYEQYF. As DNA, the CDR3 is TGTGCCAGCAGCCCTAGAAGGACAGGGGTAGGCTACGAGCAGTACTTC.

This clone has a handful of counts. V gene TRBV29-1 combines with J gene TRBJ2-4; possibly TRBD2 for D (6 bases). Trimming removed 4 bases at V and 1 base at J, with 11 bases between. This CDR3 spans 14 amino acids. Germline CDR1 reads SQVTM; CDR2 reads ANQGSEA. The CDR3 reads CSVGTEGAKNIQYF. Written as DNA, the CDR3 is TGCAGCGTTGGTACGGAGGGGGCCAAAAACATTCAGTACTTC.

Written as DNA, the CDR3 is TGTGCCATCAGCCTTCGCCCGGACAGGATTGACACTGAAGCTTTCTTT. It specifies CAISLRPDRIDTEAFF. The genes are TRBV10-3 and TRBJ1-1; 7 bases are a match to TRBD1. Looked up from germline, CDR1 is ENHRY and CDR2 is SYGVKD. The J segment lost 3 bases and the V segment lost 6 bases, leaving 13 bases of the junction unmatched. There are 16 residues in the CDR3.

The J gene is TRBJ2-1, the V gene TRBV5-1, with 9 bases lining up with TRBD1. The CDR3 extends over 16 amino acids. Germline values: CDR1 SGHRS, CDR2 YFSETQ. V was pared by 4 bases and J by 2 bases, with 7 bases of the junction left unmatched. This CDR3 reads CASSPAGQGPYNEQFF. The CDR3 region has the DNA TGCGCCAGCAGCCCGGCGGGACAGGGCCCCTACAATGAGCAGTTCTTC. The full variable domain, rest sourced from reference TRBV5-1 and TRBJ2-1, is KAGVTQTPRYLIKTRGQQVTLSCSPISGHRSVSWYQQTPGQGLQFLFEYFSETQRNKGNFPGRFSGRQFSNSRSEMNVSTLELGDSALYLCASSPAGQGPYNEQFFGPGTRLTVL.

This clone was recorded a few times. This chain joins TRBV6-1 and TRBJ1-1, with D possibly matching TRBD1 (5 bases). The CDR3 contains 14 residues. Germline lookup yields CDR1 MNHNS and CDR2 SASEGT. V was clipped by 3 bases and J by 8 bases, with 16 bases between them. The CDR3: CASSELGHGNEAFF. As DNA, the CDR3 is TGTGCCAGCAGTGAGCTGGGGCACGGAAACGAAGCTTTCTTT.

CDR3 in DNA: TGCAGTGCTAGAGCGGAGACCCAGTACTTC. Translated: CSARAETQYF. The rearrangement joins TRBV20-1 to TRBJ2-5; D is unclear. V lost 1 base and J 5 bases, leaving 2 bases between the germline ends. This CDR3 spans 10 amino acids. The germline CDR1 and CDR2 sequences are DFQATT and SNEGSKA (reference sequence).

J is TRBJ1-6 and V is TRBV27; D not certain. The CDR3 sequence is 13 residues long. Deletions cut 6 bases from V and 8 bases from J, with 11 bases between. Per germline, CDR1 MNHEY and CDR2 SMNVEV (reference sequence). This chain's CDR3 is CASSVSRDSPLHF. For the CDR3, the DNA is TGTGCCAGCAGCGTAAGTCGGGATTCACCCCTCCACTTT.

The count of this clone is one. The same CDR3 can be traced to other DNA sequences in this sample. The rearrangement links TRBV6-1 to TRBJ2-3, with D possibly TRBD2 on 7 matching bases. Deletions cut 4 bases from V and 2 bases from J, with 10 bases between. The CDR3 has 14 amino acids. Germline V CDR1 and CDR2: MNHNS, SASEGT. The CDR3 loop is CASSGGGPTDTQYF. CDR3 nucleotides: TGTGCCAGCAGTGGCGGGGGCCCCACAGATACGCAGTATTTT.

The CDR3 sequence: CASSQLAESYNEQFF. The CDR3 nucleotides read TGTGCCAGCAGTCAACTAGCGGAGTCCTACAATGAGCAGTTCTTC. V gene TRBV6-6 combines with J gene TRBJ2-1; 8 positions agree with TRBD2. Germline assignment: CDR1 MNHNY and CDR2 SVGAGI (reference sequence). This CDR3 has 15 residues. After removal of 5 bases from V and 1 base from J, the junction contained 4 bases not matched to a gene.

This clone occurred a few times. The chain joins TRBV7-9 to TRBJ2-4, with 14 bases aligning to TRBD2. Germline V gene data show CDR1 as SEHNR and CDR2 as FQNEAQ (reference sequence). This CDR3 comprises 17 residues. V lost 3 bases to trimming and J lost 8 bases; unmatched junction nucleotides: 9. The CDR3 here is CASSLGLAGVESDIQYF. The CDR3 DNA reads TGTGCCAGCAGCTTGGGACTAGCGGGAGTCGAAAGTGACATTCAGTACTTC.

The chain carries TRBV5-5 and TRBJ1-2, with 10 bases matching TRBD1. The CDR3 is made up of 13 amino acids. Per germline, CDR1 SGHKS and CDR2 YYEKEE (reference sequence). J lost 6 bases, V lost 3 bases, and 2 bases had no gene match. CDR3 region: CASSSGQGDGYTF. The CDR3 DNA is TGTGCCAGCAGCTCTGGACAGGGGGATGGCTACACCTTC.

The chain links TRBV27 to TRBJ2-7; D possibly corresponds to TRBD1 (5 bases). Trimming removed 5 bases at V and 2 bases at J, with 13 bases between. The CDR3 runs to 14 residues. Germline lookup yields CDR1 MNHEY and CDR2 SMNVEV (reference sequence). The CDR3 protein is CASSGAPRPYEQYF. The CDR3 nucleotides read TGTGCCAGCAGTGGGGCTCCAAGACCCTACGAGCAGTACTTC.